The 17 T cell receptor beta chains in this list originate from one sample, sequenced in a study of ipilimumab plus nivolumab after autologous stem cell transplantation. Libraries were prepared by immunoSEQ multiplex PCR; TCRdb keeps only in-frame clonotypes and omits some of them. This table holds 20,000 to 25,000 clones, 70% to 85% found once. Source: PBMCs, taken in a trial of ipilimumab plus nivolumab as post-transplant consolidation. The receptor source for this set is a male donor with diffuse large B-cell lymphoma.

This sequence joins TRBV30 and TRBJ1-6, with unresolved D. Trimming removed 1 base from V and 8 bases from J, with 12 bases in between. Germline-derived CDR1 and CDR2 are GTSNPN and SVGIG (reference sequence). The CDR3 loop spans 14 amino acids. The CDR3 nucleotides read TGTGCCTGGAGTGGAGGTGAATGGGATTCACCCCTCCACTTT. It translates to CAWSGGEWDSPLHF.

CDR3 coding DNA: TGTGCTAGTGGTTTGCCTCCGGCCCTAGGAACTAATGAAAAACTGTTTTTT. It codes for CASGLPPALGTNEKLFF. The rearrangement uses TRBV12-5 and TRBJ1-4; D unclear. The germline CDR1 and CDR2 sequences are LGHNT and FRNRAP. The CDR3 extends over 17 amino acids. Trimming removed 2 bases at V and 1 base at J, with 14 bases between. The whole variable domain, filled in from reference TRBV12-5 and TRBJ1-4, reads DARVTQTPRHKVTEMGQEVTMRCQPILGHNTVFWYRQTMMQGLELLAYFRNRAPLDDSGMPKDRFSAEMPDATLATLKIQPSEPRDSAVYFCASGLPPALGTNEKLFFGSGTQLSVL.

The V and J genes are TRBV6-1 and TRBJ1-2, with D unresolved. The CDR3 loop spans 14 amino acids. The germline CDR1 and CDR2 sequences are MNHNS and SASEGT. Trimming left V 1 base short and J 3 bases short, with 9 bases between. Written as DNA, the CDR3 is TGTGCCAGCAGTGAAGGGAGGGTCTACTATGGCTACACCTTC. This codes for CASSEGRVYYGYTF.

This clone was seen only a few times. This chain uses TRBV29-1 with TRBJ1-6; D gene uncertain. The CDR3 is 13 residues long. V dropped 1 base and J dropped 7 bases, with 8 bases sitting between them. Germline CDR1 SQVTM, CDR2 ANQGSEA. The CDR3 DNA is TGCAGCGTTGAAGTTGCGGAAAATTCACCCCTCCACTTT. Translated: CSVEVAENSPLHF.

The gene calls are TRBV2 and TRBJ1-2, with D unresolved. CDR3 length: 12 residues. CDR1 is SNHLY, CDR2 FYNNEI, per germline. Between the trimmed V and J ends, which lost 4 bases and 5 bases, there was a span of 8 bases. CDR3 nucleotides: TGTGCCAGCAGTGTATCACAGTATGGCTACACCTTC. It encodes CASSVSQYGYTF.

The genes are TRBV30 and TRBJ2-7; maybe TRBD1 (5 bases). CDR1 GTSNPN and CDR2 SVGIG come from the germline V gene (reference sequence). The CDR3 sequence is 14 residues long. Trimming left V 0 bases short and J 5 bases short, with 14 bases between. The CDR3 DNA reads TGTGCCTGGAGTGTGGGCCAGGGTGGGGACGAGCAGTACTTC. Its protein is CAWSVGQGGDEQYF.

This chain links TRBV9 with TRBJ1-2, with a possible D match to TRBD1 (5 bases). The CDR3 length is 12 residues. CDR1 is SGDLS, CDR2 YYNGEE, per germline. The germline V and J ends were trimmed by 0 bases and 11 bases, with 11 bases remaining between them. CDR3 loop: CASSVVGQTYTF. The CDR3 DNA follows: TGTGCCAGCAGCGTAGTGGGGCAGACGTACACCTTC. Full variable domain (missing parts from reference TRBV9 and TRBJ1-2): DSGVTQTPKHLITATGQRVTLRCSPRSGDLSVYWYQQSLDQGLQFLIQYYNGEERAKGNILERFSAQQFPDLHSELNLSSLELGDSALYFCASSVVGQTYTFGSGTRLTVV.

On this clone itself: Other DNA sequences in this specimen translate into the identical CDR3. The chain employs TRBV5-1 and TRBJ1-4; D possibly corresponds to TRBD1 (5 bases). V lost 1 base and J lost 2, with 9 bases in between. CDR3 length equals 15 residues. Per germline, CDR1 SGHRS and CDR2 YFSETQ. The CDR3 loop reads CASSLYGGTNEKLFF. In DNA form, the CDR3 reads TGCGCCAGCAGCTTGTACGGGGGTACTAATGAAAAACTGTTTTTT. The full variable domain, rest sourced from reference TRBV5-1 and TRBJ1-4, is KAGVTQTPRYLIKTRGQQVTLSCSPISGHRSVSWYQQTPGQGLQFLFEYFSETQRNKGNFPGRFSGRQFSNSRSEMNVSTLELGDSALYLCASSLYGGTNEKLFFGSGTQLSVL.

This sequence joins TRBV5-6 and TRBJ2-7; TRBD2 agrees at 14 bases. Germline V gene sequence: CDR1 SGHDT, CDR2 YYEEEE. V was pared by 4 bases and J by 4 bases, with 4 bases of the junction left unmatched. This CDR3 is built from 15 residues. CDR3 sequence: CASSTRLAGGYEQYF. In nucleotides, the CDR3 is TGTGCCAGCAGCACCCGACTAGCGGGAGGGTACGAGCAGTACTTC.

The genes are TRBV10-3 and TRBJ2-1; weak D call: TRBD1 (5 bases). This CDR3 contains 15 residues. Per the germline V gene, CDR1 is ENHRY and CDR2 is SYGVKD. Trimming removed 0 bases at V and 4 bases at J, with 10 bases between. CDR3 sequence (DNA): TGTGCCATCAGTGAGTCGTGGCAGGGATACAATGAGCAGTTCTTC. The encoded protein is CAISESWQGYNEQFF.

The V and J genes are TRBV7-6 and TRBJ2-7, with D possibly being TRBD1 (6 bases). The CDR3 totals 13 residues. CDR1 and CDR2 (germline): SGHVS, FNYEAQ. V lost 5 bases and J 6 bases, leaving 14 bases between the germline ends. Here the CDR3 reads CASSHRRGGEQYF. CDR3 coding DNA: TGTGCCAGCAGCCACCGCAGGGGTGGCGAGCAGTACTTC.

The gene calls are TRBV5-1 and TRBJ1-4, with TRBD1 identical over 8 bases. Trimming at V came to 4 bases and at J to 8 bases, leaving 7 bases not matched to a gene. The length of the CDR3 is 14 residues. Germline V gene lookup returns CDR1 SGHRS and CDR2 YFSETQ. Here the CDR3 reads CASSQGQGAEKLFF. The CDR3 DNA reads as TGCGCCAGCAGCCAGGGGCAGGGGGCCGAAAAACTGTTTTTT.

The chain couples TRBV9 to TRBJ2-1, with 7 bases fitting TRBD2. V lost 4 bases to trimming and J lost 3 bases; unmatched junction nucleotides: 13. The CDR3 extends over 17 amino acids. Germline V gene data show CDR1 as SGDLS and CDR2 as YYNGEE. The CDR3, as DNA: TGTGCCAGCAGCCACCCCCGGGGCGGGGACTACTACAATGAGCAGTTCTTC. This gives the protein CASSHPRGGDYYNEQFF.

This clone was detected a few times. This chain joins TRBV30 and TRBJ1-1; 8 nucleotides match TRBD1. The junction had 6 bases not matched to a gene; V was cut back by 3 bases and J by 6 bases. The CDR3 has 13 residues. The germline gives CDR1 GTSNPN, CDR2 SVGIG (reference sequence). The CDR3 coding sequence is TGTGCCTGGAGCCAGGGGGCATGGGCTGAAGCTTTCTTT. Its translation: CAWSQGAWAEAFF.

The chain is built from TRBV29-1 and TRBJ1-5, with a tentative D call TRBD1 (6 bases). V was pared by 5 bases and J by 5 bases, with 13 bases between. The CDR3 spans 13 residues. Per germline, CDR1 SQVTM and CDR2 ANQGSEA. CDR3 in DNA: TGCAGCGTTCTCTGGACAGATGATCAGCCCCAGCATTTT. Translation: CSVLWTDDQPQHF.

In this sample, this clone turned up once. CDR3 nucleotides: TGTGCCAGCAGCTTAGAGGCGGGAGGTTACAATGAGCAGTTCTTC. Its translation is CASSLEAGGYNEQFF. This rearrangement joins TRBV11-2 to TRBJ2-1; the match to TRBD2 covers 8 bases. The ends lost 0 bases at V and 4 bases at J; junction bases unmatched: 2. Germline-derived CDR1 and CDR2 are SGHAT and FQNNGV. The CDR3 totals 15 residues.

This clone was recorded a few times. The chain has TRBV11-1 and TRBJ2-7; D is possibly TRBD1 (6 bases). Germline loops: CDR1 SGHAT, CDR2 FQDESV (reference sequence). The CDR3 covers 14 residues. Between the trimmed V and J ends, which lost 5 bases and 0 bases, there was a span of 11 bases. CDR3: CASSPWDNSYEQYF. As DNA, the CDR3 is TGTGCCAGCAGCCCGTGGGACAACTCCTACGAGCAGTACTTC.